This T cell receptor (beta chain) is drawn from a study of blood T cell repertoires in COVID-19. The overall study: PBMCs, B-cell-depleted T cells, or T cells were the source of the cDNA or gDNA that made up the material.

This CDR3 is 18 amino acids long. Trimming stripped 4 bases from V and 4 bases from J, with 27 bases between. CDR1 and CDR2 (germline): SGHRS, YFSETQ. Clones were read by immunoSEQ multiplex PCR, and TCRdb kept only the in-frame ones, dropping some. Of over 70,000 clones in the sample, 86% were seen once. Sequenced input: peripheral blood. The receptor was isolated from a human donor in a cohort sampled during active COVID-19. The chain has TRBV5-1 and TRBJ2-7, with D possibly matching TRBD2 (6 bases). The CDR3 spells CASSLPVEGGRERYEQYF. CDR3 DNA: TGCGCCAGCAGCCTCCCCGTCGAGGGTGGACGGGAGCGGTACGAGCAGTACTTC.